Listed here are 8 T cell receptor beta chains from one sample, sequenced in a study of blood T cell repertoires in COVID-19. The repertoire was sequenced with immunoSEQ multiplex PCR; TCRdb's copy has only in-frame clones and lacks some. The profile shows about 250,000 clones, approximately 90% of them singletons. The sequenced material came from PBMCs or T cells enriched from blood (not recorded which). These receptors were taken from a man between 35 and 55 years old who had recovered from COVID-19.

The CDR3 is CASSLRGANTGELFF. CDR3 coding DNA: TGTGCCAGCAGCCTCCGGGGAGCGAACACCGGGGAGCTGTTTTTT. This chain joins TRBV14 and TRBJ2-2; D may be TRBD2 (5 bases). CDR1 and CDR2 (germline): SGHDN, FVKESK. With 4 bases removed from V and 0 bases from J, the gap between germline ends came to 9 bases. This CDR3 spans 15 amino acids.

This clone was observed a handful of times. The chain is built from TRBV14 and TRBJ1-1, with 9 positions matching TRBD1. Germline V CDR1 and CDR2: SGHDN, FVKESK. The CDR3 runs 15 residues. The V gene end was trimmed by 4 bases and the J gene end by 0 bases; junction bases not matched to a gene: 3. CDR3: CASSLGQGMNTEAFF. The CDR3 nucleotides read TGTGCCAGCAGCCTTGGACAGGGGATGAACACTGAAGCTTTCTTT.

The chain recombines TRBV28 with TRBJ1-1, with D maybe TRBD1 (5 bases). Germline loops: CDR1 MDHEN, CDR2 SYDVKM. The CDR3 is 17 residues long. The V end was cut by 7 bases, the J end by 1 base, with 22 bases between. The chain's CDR3 is CASTRGGVSHKNTEAFF. In DNA, the CDR3 is TGTGCCAGCACACGAGGAGGGGTCAGCCATAAGAACACTGAAGCTTTCTTT.

The chain joins TRBV29-1 to TRBJ2-6; D is ambiguous. The CDR3 runs to 14 residues. The V and J ends lost 2 bases and 2 bases respectively, with 7 bases between them. Germline assignment: CDR1 SQVTM and CDR2 ANQGSEA. The CDR3 reads CSVELQAGANVLTF. In nucleotides, the CDR3 is TGCAGCGTTGAACTCCAGGCTGGGGCCAACGTCCTGACTTTC.

The V call is TRBV2, the J call TRBJ1-5, with TRBD1 identical over 8 bases. Unmatched junction bases numbered 7, after V lost 7 bases and J lost 5 bases. This CDR3 contains 14 residues. Germline assignment: CDR1 SNHLY and CDR2 FYNNEI. The CDR3 sequence: CASTRTGRDQPQHF. The CDR3 bases are TGTGCCAGCACAAGGACAGGGAGGGATCAGCCCCAGCATTTT.

CDR3 in DNA: TGCGCCAGCAGCAGGGATCCGGGACAGGGAAATGAAAAACTGTTTTTT. Protein product: CASSRDPGQGNEKLFF. This chain joins TRBV5-1 and TRBJ1-4; 9 positions match TRBD1. The CDR3 contains 16 residues. With V trimmed by 4 bases and J by 5 bases, 9 bases remained unmatched. The germline gives CDR1 SGHRS, CDR2 YFSETQ.

CDR3 protein: CASSLNPGQGTNFYEQYF. Here the CDR3 DNA reads TGTGCCAGCAGTTTAAATCCGGGACAGGGTACCAATTTCTACGAGCAGTACTTC. The V gene is TRBV28, the J gene TRBJ2-7; 9 positions match TRBD1. The V and J ends lost 2 bases and 3 bases, in that order; junction bases with no gene match: 14. The CDR3 covers 18 residues. Germline lookup yields CDR1 MDHEN and CDR2 SYDVKM.

The chain has TRBV3-1 (or the pseudogene TRBV3-2) and TRBJ2-2; 7 bases line up with TRBD2. This CDR3 is built from 19 residues. J lost 2 bases, V lost 1 base, and 13 bases had no gene match. Germline assignment: CDR1 LGHDT and CDR2 YNNKEL (reference sequence). The CDR3 nucleotides are TGTGCCAGCAGCCAAGGAAGGTTGGCCGGGAGGACAAACACCGGGGAGCTGTTTTTT. This encodes CASSQGRLAGRTNTGELFF.